This T cell receptor beta chain was captured by sequencing in a study of regulatory T cells in long-lasting Graves disease. V was shortened by 5 bases and J by 4 bases, with 12 bases between the two germline ends. This CDR3 region has 12 residues. Germline-derived CDR1 and CDR2 are SQVTM and ANQGSEA. Specified time point: persistent/refractory GD, antithyroid drugs over 5 years with positive TRAb. PBMC RNA was the source of the TCR library. Libraries of TCR beta came from iRepertoire HTBI primers plus Arm-PCR of CDR3 regions. TCRdb re-derived calls from the multiplex PCR reads in MiXCR, one entry per CDR3 protein. The sample yields around 510,000 distinct CDR3 sequences, about a fifth seen once. This clonotype was counted a few times.

The material sequenced was peripheral blood mononuclear cells (PBMCs), taken when the disease was refractory, from a patient treated with antithyroid drugs. The sequence was collected from a female donor with Graves disease. V usage is TRBV29-1 and J usage is TRBJ2-7; D unresolved. The CDR3 spells CSVIELGYEQYF. CDR3 nucleotide sequence: TGCAGCGTTATAGAGCTGGGTTACGAGCAGTACTTC.